This TCR beta chain emerged from a study of vaccination and CD4 T cells after COVID-19. This CDR3 has 13 residues. Germline values: CDR1 SNHLY, CDR2 FYNNEI. The V gene end was trimmed by 6 bases and the J gene end by 2 bases; junction bases not matched to a gene: 2. For this clonotype: Its cognate antigen is unknown.

With the Oncomine TCR Beta short-read assay, DNA from cultured CD4+ T cells was sequenced. Cultured CD4+ T cells were the source of extracted genomic DNA. TCRdb independently ran MiXCR on the PCR reads; one entry per CDR3 protein. The sample records 11,000 to 15,000 distinct CDR3 sequences, approximately 57% being singletons. Treatment here: roughly 10-day PBMC culture with coronavirus spike peptide pools or control peptides (ViraFEST assay). PBMCs were cultured at two million per well with approximately 9.9 IU/ml IL-2 and 9.5 to 10 ug/ml peptide pools. The clonotype was recovered from a human donor who had recovered from COVID-19. The source material was CD4+ T cells from blood, cultured in vitro. The V gene is TRBV2, the J gene TRBJ2-5; TRBD1 agrees at 8 bases. CDR3 sequence: CASSRGHQETQYF. The CDR3 region has the DNA TGTGCCAGCAGCAGGGGGCATCAAGAGACCCAGTACTTC.